A single sample gave rise to the 23 T cell receptor beta chains below, sequenced in a study of T cell repertoires in ileal Crohn's disease. Described time point: inflamed ileum from the surgical specimen. TCRdb keeps only in-frame clones here, not all; method: immunoSEQ multiplex PCR. Here the sample spans around 15,000 clones, roughly four fifths being singletons. Sequences were obtained from ileal tissue. The receptors were gathered from an adult with Crohn's disease.

This clone was seen a handful of times. The gene calls are TRBV7-9 and TRBJ1-1; 9 bases fit TRBD1. Germline CDR1 and CDR2: SEHNR and FQNEAQ (reference sequence). The CDR3 is 14 residues long. The V and J ends lost 2 bases and 5 bases, in that order; junction bases with no gene match: 3. Here the CDR3 DNA reads TGTGCCAGCAGCTTATACAGGGGGCTGACTGAAGCTTTCTTT. Translated: CASSLYRGLTEAFF.

This clone was picked up one time. This chain uses TRBV11-1 with TRBJ1-1; tentatively, D is TRBD1 (5 bases). There are 15 residues in the CDR3. Looked up from germline, CDR1 is SGHAT and CDR2 is FQDESV (reference sequence). Trimming took off 5 bases at V and 5 bases at J, with 18 bases between the two ends. DNA for the CDR3: TGTGCCAGCAGCGCCTCGGGGACGTCCGGGACTGAAGCTTTCTTT. It codes for CASSASGTSGTEAFF.

V usage is TRBV6-1 and J usage is TRBJ2-4; D might be TRBD2 (6 bases). V was cut by 4 bases and J by 0 bases, with 13 bases left in between. Looked up from germline, CDR1 is MNHNS and CDR2 is SASEGT. The CDR3 spans 16 residues. CDR3 protein: CASSVAGTLAKNIQYF. Written as DNA, the CDR3 is TGTGCCAGCAGTGTAGCAGGGACTCTAGCCAAAAACATTCAGTACTTC.

This chain uses TRBV2 with TRBJ2-7; 8 positions agree with TRBD1. J was trimmed by 2 bases and V by 8 bases; bases with no gene match: 8. Looked up from germline, CDR1 is SNHLY and CDR2 is FYNNEI. This CDR3 has 14 residues. This CDR3 is CASSGTGSTYEQYF. Here the CDR3 DNA reads TGTGCCAGCTCCGGGACAGGCAGTACCTACGAGCAGTACTTC. Based on the CDR3 plus reference TRBV2 and TRBJ2-7, the full variable domain is EPEVTQTPSHQVTQMGQEVILRCVPISNHLYFYWYRQILGQKVEFLVSFYNNEISEKSEIFDDQFSVERPDGSNFTLKIRSTKLEDSAMYFCASSGTGSTYEQYFGPGTRLTVT.

The genes are TRBV21-1 and TRBJ1-1. TRBV21-1 is tagged as a pseudogene. The CDR3 spans 16 residues. CDR3 region: CASSTPFPGGARMAFF. The CDR3 DNA follows: TGTGCCAGCAGCACGCCCTTCCCGGGGGGCGCCAGGATGGCTTTCTTT.

This clone appeared once. The J gene is TRBJ2-3, the V gene TRBV11-3; 12 bases map to TRBD2. CDR3 length equals 14 residues. Germline-derived CDR1 and CDR2 are SGHNT and YENEEA. Trimming at V came to 4 bases and at J to 5 bases, leaving 1 base not matched to a gene. CDR3 region: CASSSTSGGDTQYF. The CDR3 nucleotides read TGTGCCAGCAGCTCGACTAGCGGGGGAGATACGCAGTATTTT.

The rearrangement uses TRBV19 and TRBJ1-1; D is uncertain. Trimming stripped 10 bases from V and 0 bases from J, with 12 bases between. The length of the CDR3 is 13 residues. Germline loops: CDR1 LNHDA, CDR2 SQIVND (reference sequence). CDR3 amino acids: CATTDHVNTEAFF. The CDR3 DNA reads as TGTGCCACTACCGACCATGTGAACACTGAAGCTTTCTTT.

In this sample, this clone turned up a few times. The chain employs TRBV27 and TRBJ2-7; a possible D gene is TRBD1 (6 bases). Trimming took 5 bases from V and 4 from J, leaving 9 bases between them. There are 12 residues in the CDR3. Germline CDR1 MNHEY, CDR2 SMNVEV (reference sequence). The CDR3: CASSEQGYEQYF. CDR3 sequence (DNA): TGTGCCAGCAGTGAACAGGGTTACGAGCAGTACTTC.

This clone appeared a few times. The V gene is TRBV7-9, the J gene TRBJ1-5; no clear D gene. The germline gives CDR1 SEHNR, CDR2 FQNEAQ (reference sequence). The CDR3 runs 13 residues. The V gene lost 5 bases and the J gene lost 4 bases, with 9 bases spanning the gap. The CDR3 spells CASSVDGNQPQHF. In DNA, the CDR3 is TGTGCCAGCAGCGTAGACGGAAATCAGCCCCAGCATTTT.

The J gene is TRBJ1-1, the V gene TRBV23-1, with D perhaps TRBD1 (5 bases). TRBV23-1 falls under the ORF class, with uncertain function. V lost 6 bases and J lost 5, with 13 bases in between. The CDR3 sequence is 13 residues long. The CDR3 coding sequence is TGCGCCAGCAGGACAGTCGTGGAGACTGAAGCTTTCTTT. This encodes CASRTVVETEAFF.

The chain links TRBV7-9 to TRBJ2-2; 11 bases line up with TRBD2. The germline CDR1 and CDR2 sequences are SEHNR and FQNEAQ (reference sequence). V lost 4 bases and J lost 1; bases outside the gene matches: 5. This CDR3 is 17 amino acids long. The CDR3 DNA sequence: TGTGCCAGCAGCTCCAGACTAGCGGGGAAGAACACCGGGGAGCTGTTTTTT. It is translated as CASSSRLAGKNTGELFF.

This clone was seen a single time. The gene calls are TRBV4-1 and TRBJ1-4; D remains ambiguous. The CDR3 length is 14 residues. With 3 bases removed from V and 7 bases from J, the gap between germline ends came to 12 bases. Germline V gene data show CDR1 as MGHRA and CDR2 as YSYEKL. The CDR3: CASSQYSPGEKLFF. The CDR3 nucleotides are TGCGCCAGCAGCCAGTATTCCCCCGGTGAAAAACTGTTTTTT.

This chain connects TRBV6-5 to TRBJ2-7, with no clear D. The germline gives CDR1 MNHEY, CDR2 SVGAGI. The CDR3 length is 13 residues. Trimming removed 4 bases from V and 2 bases from J, with 9 bases in between. In nucleotides, the CDR3 is TGTGCCAGCAGTTTGGAACCGACCTACGAGCAGTACTTC. Its translation: CASSLEPTYEQYF.

V and J are TRBV14 and TRBJ1-2; no firm D call. The ends were cut back, 1 base at V and 5 bases at J, with 8 bases in the middle. CDR1 is SGHDN and CDR2 is FVKESK in the germline V gene. CDR3 length equals 13 residues. CDR3 in amino acids: CASSQGLQYGYTF. CDR3 sequence (DNA): TGTGCCAGCAGCCAAGGGCTTCAATATGGCTACACCTTC.

This clone occurred once. V usage is TRBV5-1 and J usage is TRBJ2-3; D possibly matches TRBD1 or TRBD2 (5 bases each). With 4 bases removed from V and 6 bases from J, the gap between germline ends came to 21 bases. Germline values: CDR1 SGHRS, CDR2 YFSETQ. This CDR3 has 16 residues. Here the CDR3 reads CASSGGRSQLFDTQYF. The CDR3 DNA reads TGCGCCAGCAGCGGGGGACGTAGTCAATTATTCGATACGCAGTATTTT.

This chain links TRBV7-2 with TRBJ1-4; maybe TRBD1 (6 bases). The CDR3 extends over 16 amino acids. Trimming removed 1 base at V and 3 bases at J, with 12 bases between. Germline lookup yields CDR1 SGHTA and CDR2 FQGNSA. In DNA, the CDR3 is TGTGCCAGCAGCTTAGGTCTTGGACAGCCTAATGAAAAACTGTTTTTT. Translating it yields CASSLGLGQPNEKLFF.

This rearrangement joins TRBV5-4 to TRBJ1-4, with no clear D. Trimming left V 0 bases short and J 8 bases short, with 11 bases between. The CDR3 extends over 14 amino acids. Germline V CDR1 and CDR2: SGHNT, YYREEE (reference sequence). The CDR3 DNA sequence: TGTGCCAGCAGCTTGGACCAGGAAGGAGAAAAACTGTTTTTT. It encodes CASSLDQEGEKLFF.

The chain employs TRBV6-5 and TRBJ2-7; D is uncertain. The V and J ends lost 6 bases and 3 bases respectively, with 18 bases between them. The CDR3 covers 15 residues. Germline CDR1 and CDR2: MNHEY and SVGAGI. The CDR3 region is CASSLSGRLDYEQYF. CDR3 DNA: TGTGCCAGCAGCCTCTCCGGGCGGTTAGACTACGAGCAGTACTTC.

The chain links TRBV11-2 to TRBJ2-5; 8 bases are a match to TRBD2. This CDR3 spans 15 amino acids. Germline CDR1 reads SGHAT; CDR2 reads FQNNGV. V dropped 2 bases and J dropped 5; count of bases not matched to a gene: 7. The chain's CDR3 is CASSLRPGLAETQYF. The CDR3 region has the DNA TGTGCCAGCAGCTTACGTCCCGGACTAGCCGAGACCCAGTACTTC.

The chain is built from TRBV10-2 and TRBJ1-4; 8 bases agree with TRBD1. Unmatched junction bases numbered 10, after V lost 8 bases and J lost 8 bases. CDR3 length: 14 amino acids. CDR1 is WSHSY, CDR2 SAAADI, per germline. As DNA, the CDR3 is TGCGCCAGCGGACAGGGATTCCGAGGGGAAAAACTGTTTTTT. Protein: CASGQGFRGEKLFF.

This chain links TRBV6-1 with TRBJ2-2; D is perhaps TRBD1 or TRBD2 (5 bases each). Germline CDR1 and CDR2: MNHNS and SASEGT. This CDR3 spans 15 amino acids. Trimming took 6 bases from V and 2 from J, leaving 13 bases between them. For the CDR3, the DNA is TGTGCCAGCAGCGTGGGACGGCAAAACACCGGGGAGCTGTTTTTT. Amino acids: CASSVGRQNTGELFF.

J is TRBJ1-2 and V is TRBV4-1, with D perhaps TRBD1 (5 bases). The CDR3 is 15 residues long. V was pared by 2 bases and J by 4 bases, with 14 bases between. The germline CDR1 and CDR2 sequences are MGHRA and YSYEKL. The CDR3 loop is CASSQLLQVGYGYTF. The CDR3 DNA follows: TGCGCCAGCAGCCAATTGTTACAGGTCGGCTATGGCTACACCTTC.

This chain links TRBV19 with TRBJ1-1; D perhaps matches TRBD1 (5 bases). CDR1 LNHDA and CDR2 SQIVND come from the germline V gene (reference sequence). CDR3 length: 14 amino acids. Between the trimmed V and J ends, which lost 5 bases and 2 bases, there was a span of 12 bases. The CDR3 DNA reads as TGTGCCAGTAGTCAATCTCAGGGTAACACTGAAGCTTTCTTT. It translates to CASSQSQGNTEAFF.